This entry describes one TCR beta chain. This clone has just one count. Its antigen target is currently unknown. No base quality information exists; no much larger clone differs at one position. Library preparation employed the immunoSEQ multiplex PCR assay. In the original analysis: A statistical classification framework was built for diagnosing cytomegalovirus status from the catalog of TCR beta chain sequences. Drawn from immuneACCESS, this table holds only the in-frame rearrangements with V and J called that TCRdb kept. Clones are partly lost; checked studies trace under half to an unresolved V gene and leave the rest unexplained. That table supplies the V and J calls and clone size; D and trimming were determined from the DNA. Recorded for this sample are fewer than 300,000 clones; 88% of them occurred a single time. The ten largest clones capture 0.92% of the sample. The data belong to a study of cytomegalovirus exposure and HLA in healthy donors (dated by TCRdb to about 2017). Regarding the complete study: The 650 to 750 repertoires of the first cohort and the 120 validation repertoires were produced on the same platform, according to a later analysis. Besides the first cohort of roughly 660 subjects, a separate validation cohort made up of 90 to 150 different subjects was used. The study aimed to test whether signatures of past pathogen exposure could be identified by cataloging public T cell receptors. The study combined high-throughput TCR immunosequencing, statistical association of individual TCRs with disease status, and machine learning to predict cytomegalovirus infection status.

Separate from the roughly 650-subject first cohort, the validation cohort of over 90 subjects was the group to which the donors belonged. Results the study describes overall, beyond this receptor: In both the original and validation cohorts, the classifier was reported to diagnose cytomegalovirus status with high specificity and sensitivity. A later analysis had no HLA typing for the validation cohort, so co-occurrence there was scored across all 130 or so repertoires. Most TCR sequences were observed very rarely across donors, whereas some public TCRs were present in many individuals. It was suggested by the authors that the approach could potentially be generalized to other disease states and immunological phenotypes. In a later analysis, TCRs clustered in the first cohort were found to also tend to co-occur in the roughly 130 validation repertoires, with 94% of cluster scores above 0. Three of the identified cytomegalovirus-associated TCR beta chains were confirmed in vitro to be specific for cytomegalovirus antigens. A total of 150 to 200 TCR beta chains were listed by the study as associated with cytomegalovirus.

The specimen was PBMCs. This receptor was identified in a woman younger than 30 in good health and CMV-seronegative.

The CDR3 reads CASSPGTSGRYEQFF. The nucleotide sequence is given as TGTGCCAGCAGCCCAGGGACTAGCGGGAGGTATGAGCAGTTCTTC. This sequence uses TRBV11-2 and TRBJ2-1; TRBD2 lines up with 15 middle nucleotides. CDR1 and CDR2 are drawn from the germline V gene: SGHAT, FQNNGV. V is cut back by 5 bases and J by 8 bases, with 4 bases in the junction unmatched. The CDR3 starts with the cysteine, ends with the phenylalanine, and has 15 residues. Of all the DNA, just the CDR3 is kept, 45 bases in frame from base 1.